Here is one TCR beta chain with its context. Ten or more counts support this clonotype. Its specific antigen is unknown. Qualities for individual bases were not recorded, and no much larger clone is one base off. The data were taken from a study of blood T cells in healthy people across ages (dated by TCRdb to between 2015 and 2016). Regarding the study in general: In model experiments, roughly one uniquely barcoded TCR beta cDNA molecule per two T cells was captured by template switching. The study analyzed two additional independent replicas of 1 million unique cDNA reads from the same blood draw for two donors, one aged 18 to 30 and one aged 80 or older. To avoid experimental bias, donors of different ages were randomly spread across the sequencing lanes. The donors were split into four age groups: young (average 16 years), middle-aged (nearly 40), aged (around 67) and long-lived (roughly 88). Using deep sequencing normalized with unique cDNA molecular identifiers, the study measured how TCR beta repertoire diversity changes with age. Results and caveats for the whole study, not just this receptor: As age increased, observed TCR beta diversity per million T cells dropped in a roughly linear way, and a significant reduction was already evident by age roughly 40. Because donor CMV infection status was unknown, age-related changes in expanded clonotypes were potentially confounded. A strong correlation was found between observed TCR beta diversity and the percentage of naive T cells measured by flow cytometry. Bulk unsorted PBMC profiling prevented conclusive comparison of naive and antigen-experienced compartments. Compared with the aged group, the long-lived group had more naive CD4+ T cells, fewer expanded clones and increased TCR diversity, suggesting age selection. Estimates of total diversity based on one million sequenced T cells were regarded as lower bounds and as underestimates.

Library construction relied on 5' RACE. Instrument used: Illumina HiSeq 2500. A second 7 to 11 cycle PCR used a sample-barcoded 5' primer and a J-beta primer mix. A unique molecular identifier was introduced onto each TCR beta cDNA molecule by a template-switch 5' adaptor carrying 12 random nucleotides. Each sample yielded at least 2.5 million CDR3-containing paired-end reads. The Mint cDNA synthesis kit, primed by a TRBC-specific oligonucleotide, was used to synthesize first-strand cDNA from all RNA. Following uracil-DNA glycosylase treatment, all cDNA underwent a first 18-cycle PCR with the universal primers M1SS and BC2_uni_R. Per the original workflow: Normalization of each sample was performed by random selection of 1 million high-quality reads, each carrying a distinct molecular identifier. Instead of being binned into consensus sequences, reads with shared molecular identifiers were discarded. CDR3 identification, clonotype clustering and error correction used MiTCR with a Q25 quality threshold and the strictest error-elimination algorithm. A nonparametric unseen species model with Euler transformation was used to estimate a lower bound on total TCR beta diversity. In-frame beta chains were kept once TCRdb had trimmed the public reads at Q25 with fastp and called clones with MiXCR. Every CDR3 protein is listed once, alongside the most common genes and DNA of its rows. These V and J calls originate from TCRdb's pipeline instead of the authors' own analysis. Recorded for this sample are approximately 680,000 distinct CDR3 sequences; about 30% of them occurred a single time. The ten largest make up approximately 15% of the sample.

The donors were roughly 39 Caucasian individuals from Russia, aged roughly 6 to 95 years, who were systemically healthy. About 10 milliliters of peripheral blood were collected from each donor into EDTA-treated Vacutainer tubes. Ficoll-Paque density-gradient centrifugation was used to isolate PBMCs, with at least 7 million per sample. Total RNA was extracted from PBMCs with Trizol reagent, with at least 5.5 micrograms obtained per sample. For every donor, an aliquot of PBMCs went through flow cytometry to measure the percentages of naive CD45RAhigh/CD27high T cells. From its cysteine to its phenylalanine, the CDR3 spans 14 amino acids. The sequence is cut down to CDR3 DNA, 42 bases in frame from base 1. Deletion took 3 bases off V and 1 base off J, with a span of 4 bases between the germline ends. Reading the germline V gene (reference sequence) gives CDR1 LGHDT and CDR2 YNNKEL.

The V and J segments used are TRBV3-1 and TRBJ2-6; the D segment cannot be called with confidence. This TCR was sampled from a woman of 80 years or more in good health. Donor details come from another sample of the same person, matched by shared clones. The sample was blood. CDR3 region: CASSQSSGANVLTF. The DNA sequence is given as TGTGCCAGCAGCCAGAGTTCTGGGGCCAACGTCCTGACTTTC.